This T cell receptor beta chain was sequenced in a study of cytomegalovirus exposure and HLA in healthy donors. This CDR3 contains 14 residues. The V gene's germline CDR1 is MNHNY and CDR2 SVGAGI (reference sequence). Trimming took off 5 bases at V and 2 bases at J, with 13 bases between the two ends. General observations from the study: Clusters of TCRs from the first cohort tended to co-occur in the roughly 120 validation repertoires (as a later analysis found). Overall, approximately 180 TCR beta chains were annotated as cytomegalovirus-associated. It was reported that the classifier diagnosed cytomegalovirus status with high specificity and sensitivity in both the original and validation cohorts.

TCRdb keeps only in-frame clones here, not all; method: immunoSEQ multiplex PCR. Of about 200,000 clones listed, roughly 85% were seen once; the top ten hold around 5.6%. With regard to this clone: No antigen is known for it.

The receptor was isolated from a woman between 18 and 29 years old in good health and CMV-seronegative. Material for sequencing was PBMCs. V gene TRBV6-6 combines with J gene TRBJ2-7, with a possible D match to TRBD1 (6 bases). CDR3 in DNA: TGTGCCAGCAGTCCCACAGGGATGGCCTACGAGCAGTACTTC. Encoded protein: CASSPTGMAYEQYF.